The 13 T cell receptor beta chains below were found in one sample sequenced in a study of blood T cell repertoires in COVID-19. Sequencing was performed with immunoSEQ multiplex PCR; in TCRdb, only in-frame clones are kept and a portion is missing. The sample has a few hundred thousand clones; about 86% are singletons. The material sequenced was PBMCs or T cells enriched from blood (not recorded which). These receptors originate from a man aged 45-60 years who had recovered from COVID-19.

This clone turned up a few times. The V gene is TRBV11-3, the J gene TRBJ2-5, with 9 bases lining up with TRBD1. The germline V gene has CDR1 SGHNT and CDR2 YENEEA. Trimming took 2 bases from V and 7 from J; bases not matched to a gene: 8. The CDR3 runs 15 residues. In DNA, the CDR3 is TGTGCCAGCAGCTTAAAGGGACAGGGTGTTGCGACCCAGTACTTC. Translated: CASSLKGQGVATQYF.

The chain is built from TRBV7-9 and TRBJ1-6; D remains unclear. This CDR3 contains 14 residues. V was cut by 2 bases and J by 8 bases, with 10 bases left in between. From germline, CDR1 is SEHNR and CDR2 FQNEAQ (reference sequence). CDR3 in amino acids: CASSLSDGDSPLHF. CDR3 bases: TGTGCCAGCAGCTTATCCGATGGAGATTCACCCCTCCACTTT. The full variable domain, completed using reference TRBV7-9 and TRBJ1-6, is DTGVSQNPRHKITKRGQNVTFRCDPISEHNRLYWYRQTLGQGPEFLTYFQNEAQLEKSRLLSDRFSAERPKGSFSTLEIQRTEQGDSAMYLCASSLSDGDSPLHFGNGTRLTVT.

The chain's CDR3 is CASITPGQGALAFF. The CDR3 nucleotides read TGTGCCAGCATCACCCCCGGACAGGGGGCCTTAGCTTTCTTT. This rearrangement joins TRBV6-5 to TRBJ1-1; 11 bases are a match to TRBD1. The CDR3 length is 14 residues. V dropped 7 bases and J dropped 10; count of bases not matched to a gene: 11. From germline, CDR1 is MNHEY and CDR2 SVGAGI.

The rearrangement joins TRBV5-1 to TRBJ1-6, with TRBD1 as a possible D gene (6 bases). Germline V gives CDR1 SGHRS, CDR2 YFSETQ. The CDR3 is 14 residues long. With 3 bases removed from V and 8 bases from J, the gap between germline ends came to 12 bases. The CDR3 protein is CASSSRGSDSPLHF. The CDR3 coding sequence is TGCGCCAGCAGCTCCAGGGGATCCGATTCACCCCTCCACTTT. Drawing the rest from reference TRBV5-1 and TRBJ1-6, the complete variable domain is KAGVTQTPRYLIKTRGQQVTLSCSPISGHRSVSWYQQTPGQGLQFLFEYFSETQRNKGNFPGRFSGRQFSNSRSEMNVSTLELGDSALYLCASSSRGSDSPLHFGNGTRLTVT.

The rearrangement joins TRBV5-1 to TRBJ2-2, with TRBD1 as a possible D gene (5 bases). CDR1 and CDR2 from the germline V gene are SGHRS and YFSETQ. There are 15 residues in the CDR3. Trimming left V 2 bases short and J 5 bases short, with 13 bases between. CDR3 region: CASSFRQGLTGELFF. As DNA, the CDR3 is TGCGCCAGCAGCTTTCGTCAGGGCCTGACCGGGGAGCTGTTTTTT.

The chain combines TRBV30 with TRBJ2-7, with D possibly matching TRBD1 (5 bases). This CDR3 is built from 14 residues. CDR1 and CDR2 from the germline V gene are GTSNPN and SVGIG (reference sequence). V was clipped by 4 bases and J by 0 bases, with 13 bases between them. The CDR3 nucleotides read TGTGCCTGGAAGGGGCTCACCGGCTCCTACGAGCAGTACTTC. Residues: CAWKGLTGSYEQYF.

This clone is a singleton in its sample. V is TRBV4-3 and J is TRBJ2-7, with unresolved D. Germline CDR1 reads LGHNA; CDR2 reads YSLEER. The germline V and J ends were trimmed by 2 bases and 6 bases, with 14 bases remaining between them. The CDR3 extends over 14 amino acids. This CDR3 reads CASSQILAALEQYF. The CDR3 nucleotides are TGCGCCAGCAGCCAAATCTTAGCTGCCCTCGAGCAGTACTTC.

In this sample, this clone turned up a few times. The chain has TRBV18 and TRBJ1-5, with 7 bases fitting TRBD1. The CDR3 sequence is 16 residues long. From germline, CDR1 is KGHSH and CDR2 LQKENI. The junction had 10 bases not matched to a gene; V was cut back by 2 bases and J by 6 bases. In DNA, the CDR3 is TGTGCCAGCTCACCAGGGACAGACACGGTGGGTCAGCCCCAGCATTTT. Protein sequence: CASSPGTDTVGQPQHF.

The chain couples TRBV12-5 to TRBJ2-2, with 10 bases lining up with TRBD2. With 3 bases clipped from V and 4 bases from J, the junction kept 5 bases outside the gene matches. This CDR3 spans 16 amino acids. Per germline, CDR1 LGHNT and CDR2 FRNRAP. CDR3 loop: CASGFKLAGTTGELFF. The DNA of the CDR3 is TGTGCTAGTGGTTTCAAACTAGCGGGAACCACCGGGGAGCTGTTTTTT.

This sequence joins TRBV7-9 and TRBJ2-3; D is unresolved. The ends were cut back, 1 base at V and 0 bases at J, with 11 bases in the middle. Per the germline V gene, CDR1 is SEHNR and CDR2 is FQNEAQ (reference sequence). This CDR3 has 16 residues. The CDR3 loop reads CASSLDAGKSTDTQYF. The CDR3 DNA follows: TGTGCCAGCAGCTTAGACGCAGGTAAAAGCACAGATACGCAGTATTTT.

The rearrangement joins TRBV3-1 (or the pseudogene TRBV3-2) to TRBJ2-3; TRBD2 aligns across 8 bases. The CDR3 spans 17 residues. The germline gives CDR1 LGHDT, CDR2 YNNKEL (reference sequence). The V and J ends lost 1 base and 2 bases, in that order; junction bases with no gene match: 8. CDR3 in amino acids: CASSQGFLAGLTDTQYF. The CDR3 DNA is TGTGCCAGCAGCCAAGGGTTTCTAGCGGGCCTCACAGATACGCAGTATTTT.

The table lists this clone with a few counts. The CDR3 DNA follows: TGTGCCAGCAGCCAGGGCAGGAGCACAGATACGCAGTATTTT. This codes for CASSQGRSTDTQYF. The chain links TRBV3-1 (or the pseudogene TRBV3-2) to TRBJ2-3; D gene ambiguous. Trimming shortened V by 3 bases and J by 0 bases, and 7 bases separated the two germline ends. The length of the CDR3 is 14 residues. Germline CDR1 reads LGHDT; CDR2 reads YNNKEL (reference sequence).

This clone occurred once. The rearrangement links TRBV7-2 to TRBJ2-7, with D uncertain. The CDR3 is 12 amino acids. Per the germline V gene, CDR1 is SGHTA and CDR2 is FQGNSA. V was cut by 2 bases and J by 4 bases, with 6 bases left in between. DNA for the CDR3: TGTGCCAGCAGCTTACTAGGATACGAGCAGTACTTC. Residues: CASSLLGYEQYF.